A single sample gave rise to the 2 T cell receptor beta chains below, sequenced in a study of T cell clonality in common variable immunodeficiency. The method was immunoSEQ multiplex PCR; TCRdb's version includes in-frame clones alone and lacks a portion of them. The specimen has approximately 37,000 clones, none found just once. Input material: peripheral blood mononuclear cells. All receptors come from a person between 18 and 75 years old in good health.

This clone came up many times. Read coverage stops 3 residues before the CDR3 terminus; the germline J gene supplies the remainder. This chain joins TRBV19 and TRBJ1-5; a weak D match, TRBD1 (6 bases). This CDR3 has 15 residues. V lost 6 bases and J 7 bases, leaving 19 bases between the germline ends. Germline CDR1 is LNHDA and CDR2 is SQIVND (reference sequence). The part of the CDR3 DNA that was read is TGTGCCAGTAGGAGATCCGGGGGGCAAGGACAGCCC. Its translation is CASRRSGGQGQP. Given in full, the CDR3 is CASRRSGGQGQPQHF.

This clone was picked up a small number of times. A much larger clone is a single base away; this may be a read error. The read finishes 3 residues shy of the CDR3 end, and the germline J gene is used to complete it. This chain joins TRBV18 and TRBJ2-2; 7 nucleotides agree with TRBD1. Germline CDR1 and CDR2: KGHSH and LQKENI. The CDR3 loop spans 15 amino acids. The CDR3 is CASSLNRGGANVLFF. The CDR3 bases that were read are TGTGCCAGCTCACTTAACAGGGGTGGGGCCAACGTG.